The clone carrying this TCR beta chain was recorded a few times. This entry is derived from a study of blood T cell repertoires in COVID-19. Profiling relied on immunoSEQ multiplex PCR, and the TCRdb table lists in-frame clones only, not all of them. The table shows 150,000 to 200,000 clones, with around 81% occurring only once. Germline loops: CDR1 MGHDK, CDR2 SYGVNS. The CDR3 totals 16 residues. Germline trimming cut 4 bases from V and 0 bases from J; bases unmatched to any gene: 2. Sequenced material: PBMCs or T cells enriched from blood (not recorded which). The receptor was derived from a man aged 40-50 years who had recovered from COVID-19. The chain is built from TRBV25-1 and TRBJ1-3, with 11 positions matching TRBD1. CDR3 protein: CASSAGQGASGNTIYF. The CDR3 DNA follows: TGTGCCAGCAGTGCCGGACAGGGGGCCTCTGGAAACACCATATATTTT. Based on the CDR3 plus reference TRBV25-1 and TRBJ1-3, the full variable domain is EADIYQTPRYLVIGTGKKITLECSQTMGHDKMYWYQQDPGMELHLIHYSYGVNSTEKGDLSSESTVSRIRTEHFPLTLESARPSHTSQYLCASSAGQGASGNTIYFGEGSWLTVV.